Sequencing of this T cell receptor (beta chain) was carried out in a study of shared clonotypes between healthy human individuals. General study findings and limits: Generally, estimated richness proved larger in naive subsets than it did in memory subsets. Clonotype sharing among donors was thought likely to change with sequencing depth. Large sequencing depth failed to make sorted-subset sequencing complete, rarefaction showed.

A word on this clone: Its antigen is unknown.

At the deep level, the assay was run. The table came from immunoSEQ multiplex PCR; TCRdb's copy has only in-frame clones and leaves some out. The sample has over a million clones, roughly 96% seen once. The CDR3 runs to 12 residues. V usage is TRBV21-1 and J usage is TRBJ2-5; TRBD1 was called by the table and not checked on the DNA. TRBV21-1 is recorded as a pseudogene. The source of this sequence is a man aged 25 to 40 in good health. Sequencing input: naive CD4+ T cells sorted from blood. Subset denoted: CD45RA+ positively selected. The CDR3 DNA follows: TGTGCCCCCAGGGGGTCACCAGGAGAGCAGTACTTC. This encodes CAPRGSPGEQYF.